Below are 16 T cell receptor beta chains sequenced from a single sample in a study of identical twins. TCRdb re-analysed the 5' RACE reads in MiXCR, keeping a single row per CDR3 protein. Of 200,000 to 300,000 distinct CDR3 sequences in the sample, more than 9% were seen once. Sequencing was carried out using memory T cells sorted from blood. The source of these receptors is a man aged 50 to 60 in good health.

This clonotype was counted only a few times. The genes are TRBV25-1 and TRBJ2-7; 10 positions match TRBD1. The CDR3 length is 16 residues. Trimming took 3 bases from V and 3 from J; bases not matched to a gene: 8. Germline V gene data show CDR1 as MGHDK and CDR2 as SYGVNS. The CDR3 DNA reads TGTGCCAGCAGTGATCTTTTGCGGACAGGGGGCTACGAGCAGTACTTC. This translates into CASSDLLRTGGYEQYF.

This clonotype has ten or more counts. This chain connects TRBV20-1 to TRBJ1-6; D is unclear. Trimming shortened V by 6 bases and J by 7 bases, and 19 bases separated the two germline ends. The germline CDR1 and CDR2 sequences are DFQATT and SNEGSKA (reference sequence). The CDR3 length is 15 residues. CDR3 loop: CSATFLTEDNSPLHF. The DNA for the CDR3 is TGCAGTGCAACTTTTCTGACGGAGGACAATTCACCCCTCCACTTT.

This clonotype was recorded at least ten times. The chain carries TRBV10-3 and TRBJ2-1; D is perhaps TRBD2 (5 bases). V lost 4 bases, J lost 9 bases, and 10 bases lay in between. The CDR3 contains 12 residues. The germline gives CDR1 ENHRY, CDR2 SYGVKD. The CDR3 region is CAISASRGEQFF. The DNA for the CDR3 is TGTGCCATCAGTGCGTCCCGGGGTGAGCAGTTCTTC.

The chain has TRBV20-1 and TRBJ1-1, with D tentatively TRBD1 (5 bases). Per germline, CDR1 DFQATT and CDR2 SNEGSKA (reference sequence). Trimming shortened V by 1 base and J by 0 bases, and 9 bases separated the two germline ends. The CDR3 sequence is 14 residues long. CDR3 region: CSARAGHMNTEAFF. CDR3 nucleotides: TGCAGTGCTAGAGCTGGACACATGAACACTGAAGCTTTCTTT.

This clonotype appeared many times. The chain joins TRBV2 to TRBJ2-5; D is ambiguous. V lost 8 bases and J lost 5, with 15 bases in between. CDR1 is SNHLY, CDR2 FYNNEI, per germline. The CDR3 runs to 13 residues. The CDR3, as DNA: TGTGCCAGCGGGAAGCAAGTCCAGGAGACCCAGTACTTC. Translation: CASGKQVQETQYF.

This chain joins TRBV4-2 and TRBJ2-1, with D possibly matching TRBD2 (5 bases). The CDR3 length is 17 residues. V gave up 1 base and J gave up 2 bases, with 15 bases separating them. CDR1 and CDR2 (germline): LGHNA, YNFKEQ. The CDR3 DNA sequence: TGTGCCAGCAGCCAAGGCGAAGCGAGCGGTACCTACAATGAGCAGTTCTTC. Translating it yields CASSQGEASGTYNEQFF.

This clonotype was observed a few times. The rearrangement uses TRBV29-1 and TRBJ2-1, with 12 positions matching TRBD2. This CDR3 comprises 14 residues. J was trimmed by 9 bases and V by 3 bases; bases with no gene match: 6. Germline CDR1 SQVTM, CDR2 ANQGSEA. CDR3 amino acids: CSVDLAGGPGEQFF. The CDR3, as DNA: TGCAGCGTTGACCTAGCGGGAGGGCCGGGTGAGCAGTTCTTC.

The chain employs TRBV6-5 and TRBJ1-1, with D possibly being TRBD1 (5 bases). Germline values: CDR1 MNHEY, CDR2 SVGAGI. Trimming took 5 bases from V and 0 from J, leaving 13 bases between them. This CDR3 comprises 15 residues. The CDR3 DNA sequence: TGTGCCAGCAGTCACCAGGGTTTTATGAACACTGAAGCTTTCTTT. Translating it yields CASSHQGFMNTEAFF.

This chain joins TRBV5-1 and TRBJ2-2; possible D gene TRBD2, 6 bases. In germline, CDR1 is SGHRS, CDR2 YFSETQ. The CDR3 runs to 17 residues. With 0 bases removed from V and 1 base from J, the gap between germline ends came to 13 bases. DNA for the CDR3: TGCGCCAGCAGCTTGGTTTCGGGGGTCGGGAACACCGGGGAGCTGTTTTTT. Its protein is CASSLVSGVGNTGELFF.

Many counts were recorded for this clonotype. The rearrangement joins TRBV6-5 to TRBJ2-7, with D tentatively TRBD1 (6 bases). Trimming removed 0 bases at V and 0 bases at J, with 15 bases between. This CDR3 region has 17 residues. CDR1 and CDR2 from the germline V gene are MNHEY and SVGAGI. CDR3: CASSYSIQDSDSYEQYF. In DNA, the CDR3 is TGTGCCAGCAGTTACTCGATCCAGGACAGCGACTCCTACGAGCAGTACTTC.

The CDR3 protein is CASSLRGGEGTQYF. The CDR3 DNA sequence: TGTGCCAGCAGCTTACGAGGGGGGGAAGGGACCCAGTACTTC. The J gene is TRBJ2-5, the V gene TRBV13; D is perhaps TRBD2 (7 bases). The CDR3 is 14 residues long. From germline, CDR1 is PRHDT and CDR2 FYEKMQ (reference sequence). V was clipped by 2 bases and J by 7 bases, with 14 bases between them.

The genes are TRBV20-1 and TRBJ2-7; no reliable D call. V was clipped by 0 bases and J by 3 bases, with 6 bases between them. The CDR3 covers 12 residues. Per the germline V gene, CDR1 is DFQATT and CDR2 is SNEGSKA (reference sequence). CDR3 nucleotide sequence: TGCAGTGCTAGAGACAGAAACTACGAGCAGTACTTC. Translating it yields CSARDRNYEQYF.

This clonotype was observed a handful of times. This chain joins TRBV20-1 and TRBJ2-7; 10 bases map to TRBD2. The V gene end was trimmed by 0 bases and the J gene end by 1 base; junction bases not matched to a gene: 9. The CDR3 loop spans 17 amino acids. Germline V CDR1 and CDR2: DFQATT, SNEGSKA (reference sequence). The CDR3 region has the DNA TGCAGTGCTAGAGATTGGGTAGCGGGAGGCACATCCTACGAGCAGTACTTC. This gives the protein CSARDWVAGGTSYEQYF.

The V call is TRBV15, the J call TRBJ2-1; D uncertain. Per the germline V gene, CDR1 is LNHNV and CDR2 is YYDKDF (reference sequence). The V gene lost 5 bases and the J gene lost 4 bases, with 9 bases spanning the gap. The CDR3 loop spans 13 amino acids. The CDR3 DNA reads TGTGCCACCAGCGCCCAGCCTTACAATGAGCAGTTCTTC. Translating gives CATSAQPYNEQFF. The complete variable domain, with remaining parts taken from reference TRBV15 and TRBJ2-1, reads DAMVIQNPRYQVTQFGKPVTLSCSQTLNHNVMYWYQQKSSQAPKLLFHYYDKDFNNEADTPDNFQSRRPNTSFCFLDIRSPGLGDTAMYLCATSAQPYNEQFFGPGTRLTVL.

The chain uses TRBV2 and TRBJ2-3; D unresolved. Trimming shortened V by 4 bases and J by 2 bases, and 10 bases separated the two germline ends. Germline CDR1 reads SNHLY; CDR2 reads FYNNEI. The CDR3 has 14 amino acids. The CDR3 here is CASSAQAHTDTQYF. The CDR3 nucleotides read TGTGCCAGCAGTGCCCAAGCCCACACAGATACGCAGTATTTT.

This clonotype was counted a few times. V gene TRBV18 combines with J gene TRBJ2-1; D may be TRBD2 (6 bases). Germline CDR1 reads KGHSH; CDR2 reads LQKENI. V was trimmed by 4 bases and J by 3 bases, leaving 13 bases between them. The CDR3 extends over 15 amino acids. The CDR3 nucleotides are TGTGCCAGCTCACTAACGGGAGTACTCTACAATGAGCAGTTCTTC. This codes for CASSLTGVLYNEQFF.